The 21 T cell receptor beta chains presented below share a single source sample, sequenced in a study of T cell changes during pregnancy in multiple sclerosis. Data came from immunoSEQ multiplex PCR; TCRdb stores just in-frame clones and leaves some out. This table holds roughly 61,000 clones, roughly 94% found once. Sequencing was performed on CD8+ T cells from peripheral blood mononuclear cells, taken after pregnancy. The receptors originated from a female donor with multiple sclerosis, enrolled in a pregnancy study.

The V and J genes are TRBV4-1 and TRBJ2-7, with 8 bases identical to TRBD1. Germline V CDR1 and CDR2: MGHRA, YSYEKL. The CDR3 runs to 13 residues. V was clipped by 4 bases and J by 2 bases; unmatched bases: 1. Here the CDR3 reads CASSPGQAYEQYF. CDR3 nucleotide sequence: TGCGCCAGCAGCCCGGGACAGGCCTACGAGCAGTACTTC.

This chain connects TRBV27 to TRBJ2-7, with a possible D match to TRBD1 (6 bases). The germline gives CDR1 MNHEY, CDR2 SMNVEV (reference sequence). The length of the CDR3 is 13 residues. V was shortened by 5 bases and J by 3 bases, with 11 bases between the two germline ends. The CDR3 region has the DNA TGTGCCAGCAGTCGAGGACAGATCTACGAGCAGTACTTC. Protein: CASSRGQIYEQYF.

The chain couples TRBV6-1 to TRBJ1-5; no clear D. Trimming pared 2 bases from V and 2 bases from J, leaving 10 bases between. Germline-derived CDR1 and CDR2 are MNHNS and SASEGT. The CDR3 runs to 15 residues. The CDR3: CASSESEGGNQPQHF. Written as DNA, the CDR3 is TGTGCCAGCAGTGAATCGGAGGGAGGCAATCAGCCCCAGCATTTT.

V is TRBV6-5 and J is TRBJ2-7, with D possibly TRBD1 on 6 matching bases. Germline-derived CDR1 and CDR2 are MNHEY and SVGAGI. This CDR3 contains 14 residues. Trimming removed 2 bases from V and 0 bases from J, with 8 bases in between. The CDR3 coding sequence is TGTGCCAGCAGTTACGGACAGTCCTCCTACGAGCAGTACTTC. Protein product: CASSYGQSSYEQYF.

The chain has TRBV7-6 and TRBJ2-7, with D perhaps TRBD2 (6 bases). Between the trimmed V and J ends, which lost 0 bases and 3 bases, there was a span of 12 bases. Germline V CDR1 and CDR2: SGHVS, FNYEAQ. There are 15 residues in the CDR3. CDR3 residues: CASSLAGGSGYEQYF. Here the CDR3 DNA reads TGTGCCAGCAGCTTAGCCGGAGGTAGCGGCTACGAGCAGTACTTC.

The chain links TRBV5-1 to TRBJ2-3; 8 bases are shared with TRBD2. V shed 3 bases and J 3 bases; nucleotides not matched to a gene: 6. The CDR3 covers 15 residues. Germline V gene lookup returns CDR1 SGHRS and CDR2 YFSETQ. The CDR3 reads CASSSSGSRTDTQYF. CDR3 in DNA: TGCGCCAGCAGCTCAAGCGGGAGTCGGACAGATACGCAGTATTTT.

The CDR3 region is CAGDSNTEAFF. The CDR3 coding sequence is TGTGCCGGGGACAGCAACACTGAAGCTTTCTTT. The rearrangement links TRBV30 to TRBJ1-1, with 7 nucleotides matching TRBD1. V was pared by 8 bases and J by 2 bases, with 2 bases of the junction left unmatched. Germline CDR1 reads GTSNPN; CDR2 reads SVGIG (reference sequence). The CDR3 has 11 residues.

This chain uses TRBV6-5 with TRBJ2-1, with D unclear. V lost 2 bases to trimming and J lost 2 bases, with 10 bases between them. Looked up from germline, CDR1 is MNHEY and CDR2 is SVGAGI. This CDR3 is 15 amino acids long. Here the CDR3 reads CASSYSSSTYNEQFF. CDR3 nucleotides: TGTGCCAGCAGTTACAGCTCTAGTACCTACAATGAGCAGTTCTTC.

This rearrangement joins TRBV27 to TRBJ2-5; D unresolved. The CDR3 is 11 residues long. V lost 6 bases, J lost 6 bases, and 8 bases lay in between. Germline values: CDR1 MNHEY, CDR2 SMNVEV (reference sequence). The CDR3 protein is CASRSSQTQYF. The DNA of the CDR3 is TGTGCCAGCAGGAGTAGCCAGACCCAGTACTTC.

CDR3 coding DNA: TGCGCCAGCAGTGATTACAGGGAGCAGTTCTTC. Its protein product is CASSDYREQFF. The chain is built from TRBV10-1 and TRBJ2-1, with a weak D call TRBD1 (5 bases). V shed 3 bases and J shed 10 bases, with 7 bases lying between them. This CDR3 comprises 11 residues. Germline CDR1 reads WNHNN; CDR2 reads SYGVQD (reference sequence).

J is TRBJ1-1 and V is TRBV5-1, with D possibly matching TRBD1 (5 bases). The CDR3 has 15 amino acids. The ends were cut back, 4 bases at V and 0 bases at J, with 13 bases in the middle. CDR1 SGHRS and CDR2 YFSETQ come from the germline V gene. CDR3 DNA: TGCGCCAGCAGCGAGTTACAGGAGATGAACACTGAAGCTTTCTTT. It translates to CASSELQEMNTEAFF.

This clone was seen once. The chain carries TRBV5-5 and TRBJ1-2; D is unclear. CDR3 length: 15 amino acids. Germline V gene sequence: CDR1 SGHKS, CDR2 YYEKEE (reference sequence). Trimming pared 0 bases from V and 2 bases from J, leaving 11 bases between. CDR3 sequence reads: CASSLANSGNYGYTF. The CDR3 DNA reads TGTGCCAGCAGCTTGGCTAACAGTGGGAACTATGGCTACACCTTC.

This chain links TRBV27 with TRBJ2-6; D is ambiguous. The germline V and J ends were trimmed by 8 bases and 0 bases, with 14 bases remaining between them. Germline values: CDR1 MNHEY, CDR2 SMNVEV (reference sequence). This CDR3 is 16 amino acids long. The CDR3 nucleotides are TGTGCCAGCGGAAGACCACGGAGCTCTGGGGCCAACGTCCTGACTTTC. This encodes CASGRPRSSGANVLTF.

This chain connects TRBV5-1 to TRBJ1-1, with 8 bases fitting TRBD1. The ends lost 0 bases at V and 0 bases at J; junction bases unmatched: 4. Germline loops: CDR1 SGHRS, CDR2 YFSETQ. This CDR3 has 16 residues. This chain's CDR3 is CASSLVRQGMNTEAFF. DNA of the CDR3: TGCGCCAGCAGCTTGGTCCGACAGGGGATGAACACTGAAGCTTTCTTT. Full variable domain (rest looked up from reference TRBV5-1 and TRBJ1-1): KAGVTQTPRYLIKTRGQQVTLSCSPISGHRSVSWYQQTPGQGLQFLFEYFSETQRNKGNFPGRFSGRQFSNSRSEMNVSTLELGDSALYLCASSLVRQGMNTEAFFGQGTRLTVV.

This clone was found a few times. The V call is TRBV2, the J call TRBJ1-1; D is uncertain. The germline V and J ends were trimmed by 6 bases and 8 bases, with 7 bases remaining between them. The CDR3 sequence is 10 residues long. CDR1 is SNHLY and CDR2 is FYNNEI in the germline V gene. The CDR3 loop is CASSGAEAFF. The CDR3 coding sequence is TGTGCCAGCAGCGGAGCGGAAGCTTTCTTT.

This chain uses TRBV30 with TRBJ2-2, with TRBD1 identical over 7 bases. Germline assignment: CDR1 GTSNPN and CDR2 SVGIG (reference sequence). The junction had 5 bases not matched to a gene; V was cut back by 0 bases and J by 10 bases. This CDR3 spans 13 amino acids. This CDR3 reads CAWSVGEGAELFF. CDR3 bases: TGTGCCTGGAGTGTAGGAGAGGGGGCGGAGCTGTTTTTT.

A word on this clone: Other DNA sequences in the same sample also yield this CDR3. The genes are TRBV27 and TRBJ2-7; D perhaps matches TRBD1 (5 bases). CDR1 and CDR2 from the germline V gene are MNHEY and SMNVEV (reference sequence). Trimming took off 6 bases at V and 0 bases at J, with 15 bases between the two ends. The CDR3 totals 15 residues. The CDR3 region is CASSLQGPSSYEQYF. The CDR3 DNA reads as TGTGCCAGCAGCCTCCAGGGTCCAAGCTCCTACGAGCAGTACTTC.

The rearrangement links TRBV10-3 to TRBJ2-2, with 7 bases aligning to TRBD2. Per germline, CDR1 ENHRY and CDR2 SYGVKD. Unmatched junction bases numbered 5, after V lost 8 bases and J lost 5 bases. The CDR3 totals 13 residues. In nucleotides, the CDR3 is TGTGCCATCGGGCGGGGAGGGACCGGGGAGCTGTTTTTT. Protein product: CAIGRGGTGELFF.

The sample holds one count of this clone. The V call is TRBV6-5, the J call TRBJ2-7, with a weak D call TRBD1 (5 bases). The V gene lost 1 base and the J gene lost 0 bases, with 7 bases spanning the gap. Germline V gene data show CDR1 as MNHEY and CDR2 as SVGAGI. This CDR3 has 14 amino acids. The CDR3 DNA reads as TGTGCCAGCAGTTACTTCCAGGGCTCCTACGAGCAGTACTTC. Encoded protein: CASSYFQGSYEQYF.

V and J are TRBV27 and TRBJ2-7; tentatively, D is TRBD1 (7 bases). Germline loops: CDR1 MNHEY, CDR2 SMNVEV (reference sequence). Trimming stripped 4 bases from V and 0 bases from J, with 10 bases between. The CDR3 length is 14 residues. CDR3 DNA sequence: TGTGCCAGCAGTTACAGGGGAGGCTCCTACGAGCAGTACTTC. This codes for CASSYRGGSYEQYF.

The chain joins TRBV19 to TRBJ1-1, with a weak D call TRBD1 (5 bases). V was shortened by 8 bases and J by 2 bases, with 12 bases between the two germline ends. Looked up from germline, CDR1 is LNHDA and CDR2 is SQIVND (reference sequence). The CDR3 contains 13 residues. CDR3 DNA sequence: TGTGCCAGTTCCAACCAGGGAAACACTGAAGCTTTCTTT. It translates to CASSNQGNTEAFF.